Listed below are T cell receptor beta chains from one sample, sequenced in a study of shared clonotypes between healthy human individuals. This table comes from immunoSEQ multiplex PCR, and its TCRdb copy is limited to in-frame clones, with some not included. The sample carries around 1 million clones, 60% to 85% recorded once. Source material: memory CD4+ T cells sorted from blood. These receptors all come from a man aged 18 to 30 in good health. Both conserved end residues are part of each CDR3. A D gene is named only where the DNA matches it firmly. The size of a clone is reported for some rows only, either as once, few or many, or as a class for expanded clones.

size	J	D	V	DNA	CDR3
.	TRBJ1-6	.	TRBV30	TGTGCCTGGAGACAACAGGGAAATAATTCACCCCTCCACTTT	CAWRQQGNNSPLHF
.	TRBJ2-5	.	TRBV4-3	TGCGCCAGCAGCCAAGTATACCCCAGCCTGCAGGCCCAGTACTTC	CASSQVYPSLQAQYF
.	TRBJ1-5	.	TRBV7-2	TGTGCCAGCAGCTTAGTGGGGGACCGCAATCAGCCCCAGCATTTT	CASSLVGDRNQPQHF
.	TRBJ1-1	TRBD1	TRBV5-5	TGTGCCAGCAGCTTCGGCGACAGGGACACTGAAGCTTTCTTT	CASSFGDRDTEAFF
many	TRBJ2-1	TRBD1	TRBV2	TGTGCCAGCACGGGGCGGGACAGGGGTAGGAATGAGCAGTTCTTC	CASTGRDRGRNEQFF
.	TRBJ2-5	.	TRBV5-4	TGTGCCAGCAGCTCGCCCCAGGGGGGCGAGAGAGAGACCCAGTACTTC	CASSSPQGGERETQYF
many	TRBJ2-1	.	TRBV30	TGTGCCTGGTCCCCGGGGGCCCCAAGGGGAAATGAGCAGTTCTTC	CAWSPGAPRGNEQFF
once	TRBJ2-1	.	TRBV4-2	TGTGCCAGCAGCCAAGATCTGGGAGGACAGAATTACAATGAGCAGTTCTTC	CASSQDLGGQNYNEQFF
.	TRBJ2-1	.	TRBV29-1	TGCAGCGTTGAAGATTCAGGGTGGGAGCAGTTCTTC	CSVEDSGWEQFF
once	TRBJ2-3	.	TRBV20-1	TGCAGTGCTACTGCGGATACGCAGTATTTT	CSATADTQYF
.	TRBJ2-7	TRBD1	TRBV6-1	TGTGCCAGCATTACTAACGACAGGGGACGCGACGAGCAGTACTTC	CASITNDRGRDEQYF
.	TRBJ2-7	.	TRBV27	TGTGCCAGCAGTCTCTACGGAAACTACGAGCAGTACTTC	CASSLYGNYEQYF
.	TRBJ1-4	.	TRBV30	TGTGCGGCCTCCGGTGCGGGTGAAAAACTGTTTTTT	CAASGAGEKLFF
.	TRBJ1-6	TRBD1	TRBV2	TGTGCCAGCAGGACAGGGGAATTTAATTCACCCCTCCACTTT	CASRTGEFNSPLHF
.	TRBJ2-3	.	TRBV10-3	TGTGCCATCAGGCCAGCAGGGCAAACAGATACGCAGTATTTT	CAIRPAGQTDTQYF
many	TRBJ2-5	TRBD2	TRBV2	TGTGCCAGTCGACGGGGGGAAGAGACCCAGTACTTC	CASRRGEETQYF
.	TRBJ1-1	.	TRBV28	TGTGCCAGCAGTTTAGAGTCCCAGGGATTAACTGAAGCTTTCTTT	CASSLESQGLTEAFF
.	TRBJ2-5	.	TRBV7-2	TGTGCCAGCAGCTTAGGTTACACGGGGACCCAGTACTTC	CASSLGYTGTQYF
.	TRBJ2-7	TRBD2	TRBV27	TGTGCCAGCAGTACGGGACTAGCGGGGGGGCCAAACGAGCAGTACTTC	CASSTGLAGGPNEQYF
few	TRBJ1-6	TRBD1	TRBV27	TGTGCCAGCAGGCTCGACAGGGAAAATTCACCCCTCCACTTT	CASRLDRENSPLHF
.	TRBJ1-1	.	TRBV18	TGTGCCAGCTCTCCCTTCGAGGATAGAAACACTGAAGCTTTCTTT	CASSPFEDRNTEAFF
.	TRBJ2-1	.	TRBV7-2	TGTGCCAGCAGCCCCCTCCACAATGAGCAGTTCTTC	CASSPLHNEQFF
.	TRBJ2-1	.	TRBV4-3	TGCGCCAGCAGCCAAGAGGGGGGCTCCTACAATGAGCAGTTCTTC	CASSQEGGSYNEQFF
.	TRBJ1-2	.	TRBV30	TGTTGCGTAGGCCAAACCAGAAACTATGGCTACACCTTC	CCVGQTRNYGYTF
.	TRBJ2-7	.	TRBV7-2	TGTGCCAGCAGCCTGGACGGGCCGGCCTACGAGCAGTACTTC	CASSLDGPAYEQYF
.	TRBJ2-7	.	TRBV9	TGTGCCAGCAGCGTTGGGGGGCTCTACGAGCAGTACTTC	CASSVGGLYEQYF
few	TRBJ2-2	.	TRBV6-6	TGTGCCAGCAGATCCGGGACAACCCCGAACACCGGGGAGCTGTTTTTT	CASRSGTTPNTGELFF
.	TRBJ2-2	.	TRBV5-1	TGCGCCAGCAGGTCTTCGAGCTTTGCCGGGGAGCTGTTTTTT	CASRSSSFAGELFF
.	TRBJ1-5	TRBD1	TRBV10-3	TGTGCCATCAGTGATACAGGGGCGAATCAGCCCCAGCATTTT	CAISDTGANQPQHF
once	TRBJ2-5	.	TRBV6-1	TGTGCCAGCAGTGAAGCCGGGGGTGGAGGTTGGGAGACCCAGTACTTC	CASSEAGGGGWETQYF
.	TRBJ1-1	.	TRBV25-1	TGTGCCAGCGGGGGGACACAGGCCCAGGACACTGAAGCTTTCTTT	CASGGTQAQDTEAFF
.	TRBJ1-3	.	TRBV18	TGTGCCAGCTCACCACAAAAGGCGGGAAACACCATATATTTT	CASSPQKAGNTIYF
.	TRBJ2-7	TRBD2	TRBV7-2	TGTGCCAGCACCTTGACTAGCGGGGTCTACGAGCAGTACTTC	CASTLTSGVYEQYF
.	TRBJ1-1	TRBD1	TRBV5-1	TGCGCCAGCAGCCCGGGAGGGACAGGGGACACTGAAGCTTTCTTT	CASSPGGTGDTEAFF
.	TRBJ1-5	.	TRBV12-5	TGTGCTAGTGGTTTGATTTACACCGGGACGGCTAATCAGCCCCAGCATTTT	CASGLIYTGTANQPQHF
.	TRBJ2-2	TRBD1	TRBV9	TGTGCCAGTCGGCAGGGGGCGGACACCGGGGAGCTGTTTTTT	CASRQGADTGELFF
.	TRBJ2-5	TRBD1	TRBV7-8	TGTGCCAGCAGTCAAGGGGGACAGCAAGAGACCCAGTACTTC	CASSQGGQQETQYF
.	TRBJ2-1	TRBD2	TRBV7-8	TGTGCCAGCAGCTTACCGGGCGGGAGCTCCTACAATGGGCAGTTCTTC	CASSLPGGSSYNGQFF
.	TRBJ2-5	.	TRBV7-2	TGTGCCAGCAGCTTACTTGGTCAAGAGACCCAGTACTTC	CASSLLGQETQYF
.	TRBJ2-7	TRBD2	TRBV9	TGTGCCAGCATTCCTCCCCCGACTAGCGGGGTAGGTCACGAGCAGTACTTC	CASIPPPTSGVGHEQYF
.	TRBJ1-1	.	TRBV5-1	TGCGCCAGCAGTCAGGTCCAGAACACTGAAGCTTTCTTT	CASSQVQNTEAFF
.	TRBJ1-2	TRBD1	TRBV7-2	TGTGCCAGCAGCTTGGGACAGGGGGGAAACTATGGCTACACCTTC	CASSLGQGGNYGYTF
.	TRBJ2-7	TRBD1	TRBV5-1	TGCGCCAGCAGCAGGACCCCGGGCGGGACAGGACTCTACGAGCAGTACTTC	CASSRTPGGTGLYEQYF
.	TRBJ2-5	.	TRBV6-5	TGTGCCAGCAGTTACTCAAACCTCCTGGACTCTAGGACCCAGTACTTC	CASSYSNLLDSRTQYF
once	TRBJ2-5	.	TRBV5-6	TGTGCCAGCAGCGGGAAGGAGACCCAGTACTTC	CASSGKETQYF
few	TRBJ1-1	.	TRBV4-1	TGCGCCAGCAGCCTTACGACAGGGAACACTGAAGCTTTCTTT	CASSLTTGNTEAFF
.	TRBJ2-2	TRBD2	TRBV15	TGTGCCACCAGCACCGGGACTAGCGGGACCGGGGAGCTGTTTTTT	CATSTGTSGTGELFF
.	TRBJ2-5	.	TRBV7-9	TGTGCCAGCAGCGATTACGGGGCCCCGTACCAAGAGACCCAGTACTTC	CASSDYGAPYQETQYF
.	TRBJ2-3	TRBD2	TRBV2	TGTGCCAGCAGGCAGGGACTAGCGGGCACAGATACGCAGTATTTT	CASRQGLAGTDTQYF
.	TRBJ2-5	.	TRBV5-6	TGTGCCAGCAGCTTAGACAGAAAAGAGACCCAGTACTTC	CASSLDRKETQYF
.	TRBJ1-1	.	TRBV30	TGTGCCTGGAGTGCAAGGGACACTGAAGCTTTCTTT	CAWSARDTEAFF
.	TRBJ2-2	.	TRBV5-1	TGCGCCAGCAGCCCGGACAATCTCGCTTACACCGGGGAGCTGTTTTTT	CASSPDNLAYTGELFF
few	TRBJ1-2	TRBD1	TRBV2	TGTGCCAGCAGTGTATTCCCGGGACAGGGAATGGCTGGCTACACCTTC	CASSVFPGQGMAGYTF
once	TRBJ2-2	.	TRBV6-6	TGTGCCAGCAGGCGAGGAGAGGGCGGGGAGCTGTTTTTT	CASRRGEGGELFF
.	TRBJ2-6	.	TRBV1	TGCACCAGCAGGCTATTCAGTTTACAAAGTCGGGCCAACGTCCTGACTTTC	CTSRLFSLQSRANVLTF
.	TRBJ2-7	TRBD2	TRBV6-5	TGTGCCAGCAGTTACGGGGCTAGCGGGAGCCACGAGCAGTACTTC	CASSYGASGSHEQYF
few	TRBJ2-7	TRBD2	TRBV6-1	TGTGCCAGTCCCCTCCTGTCGGGGGGCGAGCAGTACTTC	CASPLLSGGEQYF
.	TRBJ1-2	.	TRBV13	TGTGCCAGCAGTGGGGACACCCGGAACTATGGCTACACCTTC	CASSGDTRNYGYTF
.	TRBJ1-5	.	TRBV2	TGTGCCAGCAGTGGGGACGGGGATCAGCCCCAGCATTTT	CASSGDGDQPQHF
.	TRBJ2-7	.	TRBV29-1	TGCAGCGCTTCCCAACAGGCGTACGAGCAGTACTTC	CSASQQAYEQYF